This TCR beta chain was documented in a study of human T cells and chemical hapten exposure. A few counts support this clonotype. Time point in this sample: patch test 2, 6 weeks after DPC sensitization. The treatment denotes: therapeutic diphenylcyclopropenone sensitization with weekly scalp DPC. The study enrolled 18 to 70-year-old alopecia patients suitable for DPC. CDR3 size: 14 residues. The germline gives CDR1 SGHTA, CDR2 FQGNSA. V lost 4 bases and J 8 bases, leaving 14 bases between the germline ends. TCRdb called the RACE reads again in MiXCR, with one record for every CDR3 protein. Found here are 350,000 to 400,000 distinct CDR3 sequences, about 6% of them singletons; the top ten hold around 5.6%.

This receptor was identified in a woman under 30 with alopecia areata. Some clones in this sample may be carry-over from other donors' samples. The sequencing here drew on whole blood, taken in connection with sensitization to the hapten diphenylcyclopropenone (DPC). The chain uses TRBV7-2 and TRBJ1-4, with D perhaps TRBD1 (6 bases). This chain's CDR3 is CASSSAPGQEKLFF. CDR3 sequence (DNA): TGTGCCAGCAGCTCGGCCCCCGGACAGGAAAAACTGTTTTTT.